This T cell receptor (beta chain) is drawn from a study of T cells after yellow fever vaccination. Study overall: It was SMART-Seq v4 Ultra Low Input that prepared the fractions with low cell numbers.

Study conclusions and caveats: Contaminants from the bulk population, in the form of abundant clonotypes, could be found in FACS-sorted repertoires. Clones from primary vaccination mostly reappeared after the booster (around 96% CD4, over 85% CD8).

Trimming removed 0 bases from V and 8 bases from J; junction bases left unmatched: 6. This CDR3 has 14 amino acids. From germline, CDR1 is MNHEY and CDR2 SVGAGI. TCRdb processed the 5' RACE reads anew with MiXCR; each CDR3 protein has one entry. The repertoire has hundreds of thousands of distinct CDR3 sequences, around an eighth of them found once; the top ten carry roughly 13%. The table lists this clonotype with a few counts. Its target is not known. The rearrangement uses TRBV6-5 and TRBJ1-2, with TRBD1 matching over 7 bases. This sequence originates from a man in his thirties or forties who received the YFV17D yellow fever vaccine. The source was PBMCs, collected on the day of the yellow fever booster vaccination. The CDR3 spells CASSYSGQGGGYTF. The CDR3 DNA is TGTGCCAGCAGTTACTCAGGCCAGGGGGGCGGCTACACCTTC.